What follows are 25 T cell receptor beta chains derived from one specimen sequenced in a study of beta chain features in type 1 diabetes. TCRB transcripts that were expressed got sequenced, as all of the isolated RNA had been reverse transcribed. TCRdb's table, derived via immunoSEQ multiplex PCR, lists solely in-frame clones and lacks some. The sample contains roughly 370,000 clones, around 14% of which appear only once. The sample consisted of naive CD4+ T cells from blood. These receptors were taken from a man aged 30 to 39 in good health.

Points on this clone: A much larger clonotype is one base distant, so this may be a read error. The same CDR3 is also encoded by other DNA sequences in this sample. The chain combines TRBV23-1 with TRBJ2-5, with D perhaps assigned TRBD1 or TRBD2 (5 bases each). TRBV23-1 is reported as an ORF; its role is uncertain. The CDR3 consists of 15 residues. Trimming took off 5 bases at V and 5 bases at J, with 18 bases between the two ends. The CDR3 region is CASSTGQHPWETQYF. The CDR3 DNA is TGCGCCAGCAGTACGGGGCAGCACCCTTGGGAGACCCAGTACTTC.

This clone was counted only a few times. V is TRBV18 and J is TRBJ2-5; D possibly corresponds to TRBD2 (6 bases). Trimming removed 3 bases at V and 3 bases at J, with 14 bases between. The CDR3 is made up of 15 amino acids. In germline, CDR1 is KGHSH, CDR2 LQKENI. The CDR3 coding sequence is TGTGCCAGCTCACCTTTGCCGGGAGATGAAGAGACCCAGTACTTC. This gives the protein CASSPLPGDEETQYF.

J is TRBJ1-2 and V is TRBV27; no clear D. The CDR3 is made up of 13 amino acids. Germline CDR1 and CDR2: MNHEY and SMNVEV (reference sequence). V lost 2 bases and J lost 4, with 8 bases in between. This CDR3 is CASSLLGSYGYTF. The CDR3 region has the DNA TGTGCCAGCAGTTTACTGGGGAGCTATGGCTACACCTTC.

In DNA, the CDR3 is TGTGCCAGCAGTTCAGAGTTCTACAATGAGCAGTTCTTC. It specifies CASSSEFYNEQFF. The genes are TRBV7-2 and TRBJ2-1; D is undetermined. Germline-derived CDR1 and CDR2 are SGHTA and FQGNSA. CDR3 length: 13 residues. Deletions cut 6 bases from V and 3 bases from J, with 9 bases between.

This clone came up a few times. J is TRBJ2-3 and V is TRBV11-2; maybe TRBD2 (6 bases). Germline V gene lookup returns CDR1 SGHAT and CDR2 FQNNGV. The CDR3 is made up of 14 amino acids. Trimming shortened V by 5 bases and J by 3 bases, and 12 bases separated the two germline ends. The CDR3 loop reads CASSLGGVTDTQYF. The CDR3 DNA follows: TGTGCCAGCAGCCTAGGCGGGGTAACAGATACGCAGTATTTT.

The chain employs TRBV6-1 and TRBJ2-3; no definite D call. Germline CDR1 and CDR2: MNHNS and SASEGT. There are 12 residues in the CDR3. V was cut by 8 bases and J by 2 bases, with 8 bases left in between. CDR3 nucleotide sequence: TGTGCCAGCGGGATCGACACAGATACGCAGTATTTT. Protein: CASGIDTDTQYF.

The V and J genes are TRBV4-3 and TRBJ2-2; either TRBD1 or TRBD2 may supply D (6 bases each). From germline, CDR1 is LGHNA and CDR2 YSLEER. The CDR3 covers 17 residues. Trimming removed 0 bases from V and 7 bases from J, with 18 bases in between. CDR3 DNA sequence: TGCGCCAGCAGCCAAGATAGGGGGGCGTTCGTTCGCGGGGAGCTGTTTTTT. It is translated as CASSQDRGAFVRGELFF.

V and J are TRBV5-8 and TRBJ1-5; D is possibly TRBD1 (5 bases). Germline CDR1 and CDR2: SGHTS and YDEGEE. V was trimmed by 4 bases and J by 7 bases, leaving 18 bases between them. The CDR3 sequence is 15 residues long. The CDR3 coding sequence is TGTGCCAGCAGCCGCTCCGGCTGGGGCGTACAGCCCCAGCATTTT. This translates into CASSRSGWGVQPQHF.

This clone was counted only a few times. The chain combines TRBV13 with TRBJ2-1; D may be TRBD2 (5 bases). Germline V lookup: CDR1 PRHDT, CDR2 FYEKMQ (reference sequence). The V end lost 3 bases, the J end lost 7 bases, and 16 bases lay between the germline ends. This CDR3 region has 15 residues. In DNA form, the CDR3 reads TGTGCCAGCAGCTTTTACACCGGGAAGAGTAATGAGCAGTTCTTC. Its protein is CASSFYTGKSNEQFF.

This clone has only a few counts. The chain employs TRBV4-3 and TRBJ2-7, with TRBD2 identical over 10 bases. V shed 0 bases, J shed 5 bases, and the junction held 10 bases outside the gene matches. This CDR3 is built from 17 residues. Germline V CDR1 and CDR2: LGHNA, YSLEER. CDR3 nucleotide sequence: TGCGCCAGCAGCCAAGATCGCAGAACTAGCGGGGCAAACGAGCAGTACTTC. Encoded protein: CASSQDRRTSGANEQYF.

The CDR3 sequence is CASSASGGGYGDTQYF. CDR3 in DNA: TGTGCCAGCAGCGCAAGCGGGGGAGGGTATGGAGACACGCAGTATTTT. This chain joins TRBV5-4 and TRBJ2-3; TRBD2 matches at 8 bases. CDR1 and CDR2 (germline): SGHNT, YYREEE (reference sequence). V shed 4 bases and J 9 bases; nucleotides not matched to a gene: 16. The CDR3 runs to 16 residues.

The chain couples TRBV2 to TRBJ2-1; the match to TRBD2 covers 10 bases. CDR1 is SNHLY, CDR2 FYNNEI, per germline. This CDR3 is built from 16 residues. V lost 6 bases, J lost 1 base, and 6 bases stayed unmatched. The CDR3 sequence is CASSLGLAISYNEQFF. Here the CDR3 DNA reads TGTGCCAGCAGCCTGGGACTAGCGATTTCCTACAATGAGCAGTTCTTC.

This clone came up a few times. The chain is built from TRBV7-2 and TRBJ2-3; TRBD1 aligns across 10 bases. CDR1 SGHTA and CDR2 FQGNSA come from the germline V gene. This CDR3 is 15 amino acids long. Germline trimming cut 6 bases from V and 3 bases from J; bases unmatched to any gene: 6. The CDR3 nucleotides read TGTGCCAGCAGACGGGACAGGGGAGGAACAGATACGCAGTATTTT. As protein: CASRRDRGGTDTQYF.

V usage is TRBV9 and J usage is TRBJ1-1; TRBD1 matches 7 bases. Germline V gene lookup returns CDR1 SGDLS and CDR2 YYNGEE. The CDR3 has 15 residues. Losses at the gene ends were 4 bases for V and 3 bases for J; bases not matched to a gene: 9. The CDR3 region is CASSPFRGFDTEAFF. Written as DNA, the CDR3 is TGTGCCAGCAGCCCATTCAGGGGGTTTGACACTGAAGCTTTCTTT.

The chain has TRBV7-2 and TRBJ1-2, with a weak D call TRBD1 (6 bases). CDR3 length equals 12 residues. The germline V and J ends were trimmed by 7 bases and 7 bases, with 13 bases remaining between them. Germline lookup yields CDR1 SGHTA and CDR2 FQGNSA. This CDR3 is CASTYRDRGYTF. CDR3 nucleotides: TGTGCCAGCACCTACAGGGATCGTGGCTACACCTTC. Full variable domain (outside the CDR3, taken from reference TRBV7-2 and TRBJ1-2): GAGVSQSPSNKVTEKGKDVELRCDPISGHTALYWYRQSLGQGLEFLIYFQGNSAPDKSGLPSDRFSAERTGGSVSTLTIQRTQQEDSAVYLCASTYRDRGYTFGSGTRLTVV.

The chain employs TRBV11-3 and TRBJ2-1; D gene uncertain. Between the trimmed V and J ends, which lost 5 bases and 5 bases, there was a span of 13 bases. CDR1 SGHNT and CDR2 YENEEA come from the germline V gene. The CDR3 sequence is 14 residues long. CDR3: CASSRSARNNEQFF. The CDR3 coding sequence is TGTGCCAGCAGCCGATCGGCCCGTAACAATGAGCAGTTCTTC.

The chain is built from TRBV5-1 and TRBJ2-7; 7 bases are a match to TRBD2. The V segment lost 0 bases and the J segment 5 bases; nucleotides outside the gene matches: 8. CDR1 SGHRS and CDR2 YFSETQ come from the germline V gene. This CDR3 contains 15 residues. Written as DNA, the CDR3 is TGCGCCAGCAGCTTGGTTGGCGGGAGAGGGAACGAGCAGTACGTC. Amino acids: CASSLVGGRGNEQYV.

This chain links TRBV7-2 with TRBJ2-7; maybe TRBD2 (5 bases). V lost 4 bases and J 0 bases, leaving 13 bases between the germline ends. The germline V gene has CDR1 SGHTA and CDR2 FQGNSA. The CDR3 extends over 15 amino acids. The CDR3 bases are TGTGCCAGCAGCTCCGCGTTTGGGAGCTCCTACGAGCAGTACTTC. This translates into CASSSAFGSSYEQYF.

The chain is built from TRBV5-6 and TRBJ2-3; no firm D call. This CDR3 is 15 amino acids long. The V and J ends lost 4 bases and 0 bases respectively, with 12 bases between them. The germline V gene has CDR1 SGHDT and CDR2 YYEEEE. DNA of the CDR3: TGTGCCAGCAGCCGCCTGACAACTAGCACAGATACGCAGTATTTT. This codes for CASSRLTTSTDTQYF.

This clone was recorded a few times. The rearrangement joins TRBV11-2 to TRBJ1-1; tentative D call: TRBD1 (5 bases). V was cut by 7 bases and J by 4 bases, with 7 bases left in between. The CDR3 is 11 amino acids. The germline gives CDR1 SGHAT, CDR2 FQNNGV. The CDR3 here is CASKGSTEAFF. The CDR3 DNA is TGTGCCAGCAAGGGGAGCACTGAAGCTTTCTTT.

The CDR3 sequence is CASSPAPEYQETQYF. The CDR3 DNA reads as TGTGCCAGCAGCCCCGCCCCGGAGTACCAAGAGACCCAGTACTTC. The rearrangement joins TRBV5-4 to TRBJ2-5; no clear D. Trimming cost V 4 bases and J 0 bases, with 13 bases left between them. CDR1 SGHNT and CDR2 YYREEE come from the germline V gene (reference sequence). CDR3 length equals 15 residues.

The rearrangement joins TRBV5-4 to TRBJ1-1; maybe TRBD1 (5 bases). V was clipped by 0 bases and J by 1 base, with 10 bases between them. The germline V gene encodes CDR1 SGHNT and CDR2 YYREEE (reference sequence). This CDR3 has 15 residues. The CDR3 coding sequence is TGTGCCAGCAGCTTGGTAGGGGCGGGGAACACTGAAGCTTTCTTT. Its translation: CASSLVGAGNTEAFF. The whole variable domain, remainder taken from reference TRBV5-4 and TRBJ1-1, is ETGVTQSPTHLIKTRGQQVTLRCSSQSGHNTVSWYQQALGQGPQFIFQYYREEENGRGNFPPRFSGLQFPNYSSELNVNALELDDSALYLCASSLVGAGNTEAFFGQGTRLTVV.

This clone was seen only a few times. The chain is built from TRBV4-2 and TRBJ2-1; D is unclear. The CDR3 loop spans 12 amino acids. Germline V gives CDR1 LGHNA, CDR2 YNFKEQ. V was pared by 1 base and J by 4 bases, with 2 bases between. The CDR3 bases are TGTGCCAGCAGCCAAGGGTACAATGAGCAGTTCTTC. Amino acid sequence: CASSQGYNEQFF.

The V gene is TRBV15, the J gene TRBJ2-7; D remains unclear. The CDR3 spans 14 residues. The V gene's germline CDR1 is LNHNV and CDR2 YYDKDF (reference sequence). Trimming took 0 bases from V and 6 from J, leaving 12 bases between them. The CDR3 DNA reads as TGTGCCACCAGCAGAGATGAAAAGGGTTCCGAGCAGTACTTC. It codes for CATSRDEKGSEQYF.

This clone was found a few times. The chain carries TRBV7-9 and TRBJ2-5; D is undetermined. This CDR3 has 13 amino acids. Germline lookup yields CDR1 SEHNR and CDR2 FQNEAQ (reference sequence). V shed 2 bases and J shed 9 bases, with 13 bases lying between them. CDR3 loop: CASSLSARSAQYF. CDR3 nucleotide sequence: TGTGCCAGCAGCTTATCGGCCAGATCGGCCCAGTACTTC.